This T cell receptor beta chain was observed in a study of blood T cell repertoires in COVID-19. On the study more broadly: Whether acute or convalescent, the COVID-19 samples came from the United States, Italy and Spain.

Trimming removed 5 bases at V and 9 bases at J, with 20 bases between. In germline, CDR1 is SGHAT, CDR2 FQNNGV. The CDR3 loop spans 15 amino acids. Original processing methods: Amplification from reference gene primers served as the basis for estimated nucleated cell counts. TCRdb keeps only in-frame clones here, not all; method: immunoSEQ multiplex PCR. V and J calls and clone size are those listed in that table; D and trimming were worked out from the DNA. The sample lists 140,000 to 150,000 clones; more than 70% were seen once. This chain joins TRBV11-2 and TRBJ2-1; a weak D match, TRBD2 (6 bases). Sequenced: peripheral blood. The clonotype comes from a man aged 55 to 70 with active or convalescent COVID-19. The CDR3 DNA is TGTGCCAGCAGCCGACTCGGGCGGGATAGTACTGAGCAGTTCTTC. Amino acid sequence: CASSRLGRDSTEQFF.